Listed below are T cell receptor beta chains from one sample, sequenced in a study of shared clonotypes between healthy human individuals. Generated by immunoSEQ multiplex PCR, the TCRdb table keeps only in-frame clones and is missing some. The profile shows under 2,000,000 clones, roughly 95% of them singletons. Sequencing was done on a sample of naive CD8+ T cells sorted from blood. All receptors come from a man aged 18-30 years in good health. The CDR3 runs from the conserved cysteine through the conserved F or W. The D gene is left open where the match is weak. Expanded clones get a size class; other rows say once, few or many, or leave the size out.

>16|TRBD1|TRBJ1-3|TRBV19|NA
TGTGCCAGTAGTATACGGGACAGGGTCTCTGGAAACACCATATATTTT
CASSIRDRVSGNTIYF
>21|TRBD2|TRBJ2-1|TRBV4-3|NA
TGCGCCAGCAGCCAAGAGGGTGATAGCGGGAGGGCCGAAAATTCCTACAATGAGCAGTTCTTC
CASSQEGDSGRAENSYNEQFF
>13|NA|TRBJ2-5|TRBV5-5|once
TGTGCCAGCAGCTTGGTAACAGGAGAGACCCAGTACTTC
CASSLVTGETQYF
>14|NA|TRBJ2-7|TRBV9|once
TGTGCCAGCAGCCCTTTGGAAGGGGCCTACGAGCAGTACTTC
CASSPLEGAYEQYF
>15|TRBD1|TRBJ2-5|TRBV10-3|NA
TGTGCCATCAGTGAGACGGGGACAGTCGGAGAGACCCAGTACTTC
CAISETGTVGETQYF
>15|NA|TRBJ2-1|TRBV30|NA
TGTGCCGGAAAACCGGGGCTAGGGTCCTACAATGAGCAGTTCTTC
CAGKPGLGSYNEQFF
>15|NA|TRBJ2-1|TRBV5-1|NA
TGCGCCAGCAGCTTATTCGTGGGGGCCTACAATGAGCAGTTCTTC
CASSLFVGAYNEQFF
>15|TRBD2|TRBJ2-7|TRBV7-8|NA
TGTGCCAGCAGCTTAGAAAGCGGGAGTTCCTACGAGCAGTACTTC
CASSLESGSSYEQYF
>14|NA|TRBJ2-3|TRBV9|NA
TGTGCCAGCAGCGTAGTTCAGGTAGGAGATACGCAGTATTTT
CASSVVQVGDTQYF
>14|NA|TRBJ2-5|TRBV9|NA
TGTGCCAGCAGCATAGGAGGGAACCAAGAGACCCAGTACTTC
CASSIGGNQETQYF
>13|NA|TRBJ2-5|TRBV4-3|NA
TGCGCCAGCAGCCAAGCTGGGGGTGTGACCCAGTACTTC
CASSQAGGVTQYF
>15|TRBD1|TRBJ2-7|TRBV7-9|NA
TGTGCCAGCAGCTTATCGCAGGGGGCGCATCACGAGCAGTACTTC
CASSLSQGAHHEQYF
>13|NA|TRBJ2-7|TRBV5-6|NA
TGTGCCAGCAGCTTTTGGCAGAGATACGAGCAGTACTTC
CASSFWQRYEQYF